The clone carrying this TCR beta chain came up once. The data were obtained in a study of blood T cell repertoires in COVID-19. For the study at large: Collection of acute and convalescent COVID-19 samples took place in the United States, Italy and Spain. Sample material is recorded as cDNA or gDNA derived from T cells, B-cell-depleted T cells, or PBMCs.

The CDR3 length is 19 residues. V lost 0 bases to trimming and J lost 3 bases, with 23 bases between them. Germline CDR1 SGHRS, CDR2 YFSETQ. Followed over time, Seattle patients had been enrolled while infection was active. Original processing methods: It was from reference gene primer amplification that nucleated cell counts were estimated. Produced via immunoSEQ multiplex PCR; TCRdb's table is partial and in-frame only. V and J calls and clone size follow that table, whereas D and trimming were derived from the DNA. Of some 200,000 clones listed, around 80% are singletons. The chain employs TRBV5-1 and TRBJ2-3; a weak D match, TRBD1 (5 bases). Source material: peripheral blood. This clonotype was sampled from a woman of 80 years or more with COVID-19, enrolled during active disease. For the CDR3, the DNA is TGCGCCAGCAGCTTGGCCCCCCTCAGTAGGGGAAAAGGGACAGATACGCAGTATTTT. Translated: CASSLAPLSRGKGTDTQYF.